Sequencing of this T cell receptor (beta chain) was carried out in a study of blood T cell repertoires in COVID-19 (dated by TCRdb to the early 2020s). About the full investigation: Samples from collaborators originated in the United States, Italy and Spain and spanned both the acute and convalescent phases of COVID-19. A de-identified subject ID, COVID-19 status, age in years and sex were almost always included in the sample metadata. The repertoires were released in a freely available public database intended as a resource for research on the immune response to SARS-CoV-2. The samples were drawn from two sources: the first 160 participants of the ongoing ImmuneRACE study, and 1,254 subjects contributed by 6 global collaborators. Where available, HLA class I and class II types were obtained from metadata supplied by the sample provider rather than from assay-based typing. The prospective study material was composed of cDNA or gDNA derived from T cells, B-cell-depleted T cells, or PBMCs. The dataset comprised deeply sampled blood TCRbeta repertoires from subjects exposed to, actively infected with, or recovered from COVID-19.

About this clone itself: Which antigen it targets is not known. Base qualities are missing; no much larger clone stands one base away.

TCRbeta CDR3 regions were amplified from genomic DNA using the immunoSEQ Assay, a bias-controlled multiplex PCR. In the source study's methods: Nucleated cell counts per sample were estimated from amplification of reference gene primers within the assay. To quantify the absolute abundance of each unique TCRbeta CDR3 rearrangement, sequence reads were collapsed and filtered. For each sample, productive Simpson clonality was calculated as the square root of Simpson's diversity index over productive rearrangements. TCRdb took over this immuneACCESS table, retaining in-frame rearrangements with V and J assigned. Such tables are incomplete; in checked studies, under half of the missing clones stem from an unresolved V gene, and the remainder is unexplained. V and J calls and clone size are those listed in that table; D and trimming were worked out from the DNA. Counted in this sample were about 82,000 clones; approximately 80% of them appeared once. The ten most abundant clones make up roughly 18% of the sample.

The collaborating institutions used their own protocols to collect whole blood in K2EDTA tubes. For TCRbeta analysis, collaborators shipped samples in one of three forms: frozen whole blood, isolated PBMCs, or DNA extracted from either of those sample types. Trimming at the junction amounts to 6 bases on V and 4 bases on J, and the germline ends lie 16 bases apart. Sequences LNHDA (CDR1) and SQIVND (CDR2) are obtained from the germline V gene (reference sequence). Spanning cysteine to phenylalanine, the CDR3 consists of 15 amino acids. The DNA shown is the 45-base CDR3, in frame from base 1. On the study overall, not on this receptor specifically: The quantity of clinical and demographic metadata differed by source and by participant and was supplied without curation.

The rearranged chain carries TRBV19 and TRBJ1-3; no D segment can be confidently identified. Material for sequencing was peripheral blood. This sequence was found in a man of 80 years or more with active or convalescent COVID-19. Here is the DNA: TGTGCCAGTAGCCGCGAGGACTTTTCCGGAAACACCATATATTTT. This yields the protein CASSREDFSGNTIYF. Beyond the CDR3, the reference TRBV19 and TRBJ1-3 genes provide the residues; the full variable domain reads: DGGITQSPKYLFRKEGQNVTLSCEQNLNHDAMYWYRQDPGQGLRLIYYSQIVNDFQKGDIAEGYSVSREKKESFPLTVTSAQKNPTAFYLCASSREDFSGNTIYFGEGSWLTVV.